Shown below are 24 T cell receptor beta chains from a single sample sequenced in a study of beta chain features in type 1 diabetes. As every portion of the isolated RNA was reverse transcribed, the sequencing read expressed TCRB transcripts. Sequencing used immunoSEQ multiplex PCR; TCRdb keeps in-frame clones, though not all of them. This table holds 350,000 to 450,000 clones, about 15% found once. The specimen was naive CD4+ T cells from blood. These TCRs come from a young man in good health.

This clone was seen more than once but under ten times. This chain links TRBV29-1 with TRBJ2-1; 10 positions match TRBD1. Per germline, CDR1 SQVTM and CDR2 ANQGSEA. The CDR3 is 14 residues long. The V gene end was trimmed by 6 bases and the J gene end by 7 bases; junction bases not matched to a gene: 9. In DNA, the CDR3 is TGCAGCGTAGCCGGGACAGGGGCTTGGAATGAGCAGTTCTTC. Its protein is CSVAGTGAWNEQFF.

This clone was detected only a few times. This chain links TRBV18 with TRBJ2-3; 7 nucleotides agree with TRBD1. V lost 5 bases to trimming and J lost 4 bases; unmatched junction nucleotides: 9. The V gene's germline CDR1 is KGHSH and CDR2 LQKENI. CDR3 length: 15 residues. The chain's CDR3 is CASSAMTGIADTQYF. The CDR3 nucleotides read TGTGCCAGCTCAGCTATGACAGGGATCGCAGATACGCAGTATTTT. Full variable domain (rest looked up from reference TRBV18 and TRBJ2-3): NAGVMQNPRHLVRRRGQEARLRCSPMKGHSHVYWYRQLPEEGLKFMVYLQKENIIDESGMPKERFSAEFPKEGPSILRIQQVVRGDSAAYFCASSAMTGIADTQYFGPGTRLTVL.

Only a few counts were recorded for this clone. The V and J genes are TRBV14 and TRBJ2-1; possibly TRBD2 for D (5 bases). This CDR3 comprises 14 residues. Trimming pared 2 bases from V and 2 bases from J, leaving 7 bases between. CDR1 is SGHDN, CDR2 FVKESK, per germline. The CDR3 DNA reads TGTGCCAGCAGCCAAAGCGGCCCCTACAATGAGCAGTTCTTC. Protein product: CASSQSGPYNEQFF.

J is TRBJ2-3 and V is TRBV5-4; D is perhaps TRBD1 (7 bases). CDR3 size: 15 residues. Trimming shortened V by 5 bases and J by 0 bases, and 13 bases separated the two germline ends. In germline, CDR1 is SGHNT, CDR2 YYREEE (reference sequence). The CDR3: CASRRDRSSTDTQYF. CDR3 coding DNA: TGTGCCAGCAGGCGGGACAGATCTAGCACAGATACGCAGTATTTT.

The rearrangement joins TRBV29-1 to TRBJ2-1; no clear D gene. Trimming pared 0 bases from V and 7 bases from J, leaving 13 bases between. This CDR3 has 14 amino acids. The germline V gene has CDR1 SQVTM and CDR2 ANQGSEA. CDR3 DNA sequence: TGCAGCGTTGAAGATCGGTCGACACTAAATGAGCAGTTCTTC. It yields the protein CSVEDRSTLNEQFF.

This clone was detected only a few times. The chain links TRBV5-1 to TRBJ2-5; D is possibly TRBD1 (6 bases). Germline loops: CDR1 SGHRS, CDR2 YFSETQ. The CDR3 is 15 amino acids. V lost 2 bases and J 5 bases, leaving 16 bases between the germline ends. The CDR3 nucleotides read TGCGCCAGCAGCTTCCAGACAGGCAGGTCGGAGACCCAGTACTTC. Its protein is CASSFQTGRSETQYF.

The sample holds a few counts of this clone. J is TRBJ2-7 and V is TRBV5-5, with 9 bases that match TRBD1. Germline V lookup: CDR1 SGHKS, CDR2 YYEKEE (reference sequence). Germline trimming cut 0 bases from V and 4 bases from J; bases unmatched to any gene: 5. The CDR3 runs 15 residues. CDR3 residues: CASSLAGTGTYEQYV. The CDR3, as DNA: TGTGCCAGCAGCTTGGCCGGGACAGGGACTTACGAGCAGTACGTC.

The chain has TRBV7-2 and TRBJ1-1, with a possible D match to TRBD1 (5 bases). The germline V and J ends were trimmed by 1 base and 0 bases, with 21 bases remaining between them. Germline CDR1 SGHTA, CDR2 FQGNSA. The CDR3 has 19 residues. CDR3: CASSLVAGFGRKLNTEAFF. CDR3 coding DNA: TGTGCCAGCAGCTTAGTGGCAGGGTTCGGCCGAAAACTGAACACTGAAGCTTTCTTT. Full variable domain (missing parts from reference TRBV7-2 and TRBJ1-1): GAGVSQSPSNKVTEKGKDVELRCDPISGHTALYWYRQSLGQGLEFLIYFQGNSAPDKSGLPSDRFSAERTGGSVSTLTIQRTQQEDSAVYLCASSLVAGFGRKLNTEAFFGQGTRLTVV.

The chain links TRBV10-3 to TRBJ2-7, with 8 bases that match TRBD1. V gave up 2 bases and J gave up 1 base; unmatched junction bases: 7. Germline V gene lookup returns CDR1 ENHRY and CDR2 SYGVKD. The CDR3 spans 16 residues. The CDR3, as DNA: TGTGCCATCAGTGAGAGCTTGGACAGGGTTTCCTACGAGCAGTACTTC. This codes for CAISESLDRVSYEQYF.

The CDR3 protein is CASSQEGAGGEQFF. CDR3 bases: TGCGCCAGCAGCCAAGAAGGGGCCGGAGGTGAGCAGTTCTTC. This sequence joins TRBV4-1 and TRBJ2-1; D tentatively reads TRBD1 or TRBD2 (5 bases each). V lost 0 bases, J lost 9 bases, and 12 bases lay in between. This CDR3 region has 14 residues. Germline V CDR1 and CDR2: MGHRA, YSYEKL.

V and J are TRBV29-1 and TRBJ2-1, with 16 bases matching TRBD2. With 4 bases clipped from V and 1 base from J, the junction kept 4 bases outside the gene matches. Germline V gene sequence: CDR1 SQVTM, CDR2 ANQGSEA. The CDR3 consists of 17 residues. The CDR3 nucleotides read TGCAGCGTTGTGGGGACTAGCGGGAGGGGATCCTACAATGAGCAGTTCTTC. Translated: CSVVGTSGRGSYNEQFF.

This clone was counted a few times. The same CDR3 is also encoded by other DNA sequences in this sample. CDR3 in DNA: TGCAGTGCTGGATTTACCGGGGAGCTGTTTTTT. It yields the protein CSAGFTGELFF. The chain links TRBV20-1 to TRBJ2-2; D is undetermined. Trimming removed 5 bases from V and 5 bases from J, with 6 bases in between. The CDR3 is 11 residues long. Germline V gene data show CDR1 as DFQATT and CDR2 as SNEGSKA (reference sequence).

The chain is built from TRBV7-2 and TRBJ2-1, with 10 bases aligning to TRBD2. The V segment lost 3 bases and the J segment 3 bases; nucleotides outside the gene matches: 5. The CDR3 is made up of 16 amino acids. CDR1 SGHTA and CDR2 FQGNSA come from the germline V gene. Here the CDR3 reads CASSFAAGGIYNEQFF. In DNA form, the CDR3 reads TGTGCCAGCAGCTTCGCAGCGGGGGGGATCTACAATGAGCAGTTCTTC.

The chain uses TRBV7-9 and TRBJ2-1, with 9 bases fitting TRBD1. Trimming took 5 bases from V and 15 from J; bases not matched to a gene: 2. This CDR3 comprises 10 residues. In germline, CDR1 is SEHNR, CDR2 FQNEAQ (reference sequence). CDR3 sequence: CASSGTGSFF. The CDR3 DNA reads TGTGCCAGCAGCGGGACAGGGTCGTTCTTC.

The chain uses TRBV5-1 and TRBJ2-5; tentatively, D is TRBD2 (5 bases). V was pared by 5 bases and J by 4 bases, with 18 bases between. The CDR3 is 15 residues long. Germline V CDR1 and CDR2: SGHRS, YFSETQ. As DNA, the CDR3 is TGCGCCAGCAGTTACCCGAGTAGCGTTGGAGAGACCCAGTACTTC. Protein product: CASSYPSSVGETQYF.

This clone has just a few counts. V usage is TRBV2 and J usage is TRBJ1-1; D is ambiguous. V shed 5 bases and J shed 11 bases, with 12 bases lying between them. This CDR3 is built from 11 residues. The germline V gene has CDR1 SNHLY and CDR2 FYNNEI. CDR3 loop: CASSTTRSAFF. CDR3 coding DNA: TGTGCCAGCAGTACGACCCGGTCCGCTTTCTTT. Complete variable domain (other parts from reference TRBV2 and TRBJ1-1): EPEVTQTPSHQVTQMGQEVILRCVPISNHLYFYWYRQILGQKVEFLVSFYNNEISEKSEIFDDQFSVERPDGSNFTLKIRSTKLEDSAMYFCASSTTRSAFFGQGTRLTVV.

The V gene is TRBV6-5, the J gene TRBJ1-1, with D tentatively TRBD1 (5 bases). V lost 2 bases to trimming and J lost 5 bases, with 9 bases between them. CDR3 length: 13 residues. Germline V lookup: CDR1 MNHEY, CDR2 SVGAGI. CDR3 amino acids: CASSYQGETEAFF. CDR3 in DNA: TGTGCCAGCAGTTACCAGGGAGAGACTGAAGCTTTCTTT.

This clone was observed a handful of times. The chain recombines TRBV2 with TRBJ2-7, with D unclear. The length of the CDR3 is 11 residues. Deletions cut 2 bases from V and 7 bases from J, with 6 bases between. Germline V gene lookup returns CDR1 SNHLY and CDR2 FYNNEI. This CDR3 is CASSEFSEQYF. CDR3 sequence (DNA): TGTGCCAGCAGTGAATTCTCTGAGCAGTACTTC.

CDR3 sequence reads: CASSVGGRLYGYTF. The DNA for the CDR3 is TGTGCCAGCAGCGTAGGGGGGAGGCTCTATGGCTACACCTTC. The chain joins TRBV9 to TRBJ1-2, with D possibly being TRBD1 (5 bases). The V and J ends lost 0 bases and 4 bases respectively, with 10 bases between them. Germline CDR1 reads SGDLS; CDR2 reads YYNGEE. CDR3 length equals 14 residues.

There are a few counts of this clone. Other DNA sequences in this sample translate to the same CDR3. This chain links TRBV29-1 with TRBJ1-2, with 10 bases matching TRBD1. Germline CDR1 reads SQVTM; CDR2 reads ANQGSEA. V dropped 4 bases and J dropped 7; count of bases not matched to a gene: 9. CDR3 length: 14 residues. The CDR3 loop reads CSVVKGTGVGGYTF. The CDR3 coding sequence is TGCAGCGTTGTTAAAGGGACAGGGGTTGGTGGCTACACCTTC.

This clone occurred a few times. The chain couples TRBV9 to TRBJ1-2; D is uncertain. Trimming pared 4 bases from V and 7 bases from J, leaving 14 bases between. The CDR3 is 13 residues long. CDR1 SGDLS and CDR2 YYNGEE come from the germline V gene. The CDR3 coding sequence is TGTGCCAGCAGCCCCCGAGACACACCTGGCTACACCTTC. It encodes CASSPRDTPGYTF.

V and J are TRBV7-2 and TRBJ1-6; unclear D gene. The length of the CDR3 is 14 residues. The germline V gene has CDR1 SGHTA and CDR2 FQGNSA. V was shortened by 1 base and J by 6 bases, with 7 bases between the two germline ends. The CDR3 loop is CASSLVQANSPLHF. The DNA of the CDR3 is TGTGCCAGCAGCTTAGTCCAGGCTAATTCACCCCTCCACTTT.

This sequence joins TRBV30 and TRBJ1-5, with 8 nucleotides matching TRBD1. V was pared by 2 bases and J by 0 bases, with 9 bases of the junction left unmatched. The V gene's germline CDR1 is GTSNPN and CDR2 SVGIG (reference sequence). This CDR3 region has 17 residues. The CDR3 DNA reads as TGTGCCTGGAGTAAGGGACAGGTGACACGTAGCAATCAGCCCCAGCATTTT. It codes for CAWSKGQVTRSNQPQHF.

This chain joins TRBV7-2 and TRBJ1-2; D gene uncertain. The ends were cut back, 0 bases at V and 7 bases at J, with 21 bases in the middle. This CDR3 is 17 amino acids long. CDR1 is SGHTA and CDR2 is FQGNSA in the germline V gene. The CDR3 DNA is TGTGCCAGCAGCTTAGCGCGGATCGGGAGGGAGAAGTCTGGCTACACCTTC. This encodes CASSLARIGREKSGYTF.